The T cell receptor (beta chain) under discussion was sequenced for a study of T cells in Graves' hyperthyroidism and ophthalmopathy. This clonotype was seen ten or more times. The CDR3 covers 13 residues. Trimming shortened V by 2 bases and J by 5 bases, and 9 bases separated the two germline ends. CDR1 is KGHSY and CDR2 is FQNENV in the germline V gene. Amplified TCR beta CDR3 regions derived from RNA transcripts. When the TCR CDR3 underwent first-round RT-PCR, the HTBI primer set was used. TCRdb re-called the multiplex PCR reads through MiXCR, storing one row per CDR3 protein. Counted here are about 420,000 distinct CDR3 sequences, 15% to 18% occurring once; the ten biggest clones make up roughly 13%.

The clonotype originates from a woman aged 18 to 35 with Graves' hyperthyroidism. The chain links TRBV16 to TRBJ1-2; D ambiguous. Sequences were obtained from blood. CDR3 amino acids: CASSQRTLYGYTF. DNA of the CDR3: TGTGCCAGCAGCCAACGGACTTTATATGGCTACACCTTC.